The present entry profiles one TCR beta chain with its context. Antigen: not known. This PCR relied on a set of 60 Vbeta primers and 13 Jbeta primers. Assay used: immunoSEQ multiplex PCR; TCRdb lists only in-frame clones, some missing. Of 80,000 to 100,000 clones listed, around 80% are singletons. This record comes from a study of cytomegalovirus exposure and HLA in healthy donors. General study points: Later analysis indicated greater clonal expansion among HLA-associated TCR beta chains than among equally common other chains. In vitro confirmation showed three CMV-associated chains to be CMV antigen specific. Cytomegalovirus association was listed for around 180 TCR beta chains.

This CDR3 is 17 amino acids long. Germline V gives CDR1 KGHSH, CDR2 LQKENI. V was pared by 1 base and J by 1 base, with 16 bases between. The sequenced sample consisted of PBMCs. The chain combines TRBV18 with TRBJ2-5; D is perhaps TRBD2 (5 bases). The receptor was isolated from a man in his thirties or forties in good health and CMV-seronegative. In DNA, the CDR3 is TGTGCCAGCTCACCACGAGCGGCCTCCGGCTTCCAAGAGACCCAGTACTTC. This codes for CASSPRAASGFQETQYF.